These 24 T cell receptor beta chains were sequenced from one sample in a study of blood T cell repertoires in COVID-19. The repertoire was sequenced with immunoSEQ multiplex PCR; TCRdb's copy has only in-frame clones and lacks some. The sample shows approximately 440,000 clones, about 92% of them seen only once. Material: PBMCs or T cells enriched from blood (not recorded which). These receptors were taken from a man between 18 and 35 years old who had recovered from COVID-19.

V and J are TRBV19 and TRBJ1-6, with D maybe TRBD1 (5 bases). This CDR3 is built from 15 residues. Trimming pared 10 bases from V and 1 base from J, leaving 14 bases between. The germline gives CDR1 LNHDA, CDR2 SQIVND (reference sequence). CDR3 loop: CATTRDPSYNSPLHF. CDR3 DNA: TGTGCCACCACCAGGGATCCTTCCTATAATTCACCCCTCCACTTT.

V is TRBV5-1 and J is TRBJ1-2; D is possibly TRBD1 (5 bases). With 4 bases removed from V and 7 bases from J, the gap between germline ends came to 11 bases. The CDR3 has 12 residues. Per germline, CDR1 SGHRS and CDR2 YFSETQ. DNA of the CDR3: TGCGCCAGCAGCCCCGGGGGTAGTGGCTACACCTTC. Protein product: CASSPGGSGYTF.

The gene calls are TRBV11-2 and TRBJ1-6, with D hard to call. The V and J ends lost 1 base and 0 bases respectively, with 13 bases between them. The CDR3 spans 18 residues. Germline V gene lookup returns CDR1 SGHAT and CDR2 FQNNGV. CDR3 in amino acids: CASSLGLLQSSYNSPLHF. The CDR3 DNA is TGTGCCAGCAGCTTAGGCCTATTACAGAGCTCCTATAATTCACCCCTCCACTTT.

This clone was detected only once. The chain recombines TRBV5-8 with TRBJ2-1; D remains unclear. The V end was cut by 0 bases, the J end by 0 bases, with 7 bases between. The CDR3 is 15 residues long. Germline V CDR1 and CDR2: SGHTS, YDEGEE. CDR3 bases: TGTGCCAGCAGCTTGGATGAGGCCTCCTACAATGAGCAGTTCTTC. Amino acids: CASSLDEASYNEQFF.

J is TRBJ1-2 and V is TRBV2, with D perhaps matching TRBD1 (5 bases). The ends were cut back, 3 bases at V and 7 bases at J, with 12 bases in the middle. The CDR3 extends over 13 amino acids. CDR1 SNHLY and CDR2 FYNNEI come from the germline V gene. The DNA for the CDR3 is TGTGCCAGCAGTGAGGGCAGGGTTAGTGGCTACACCTTC. Amino acid sequence: CASSEGRVSGYTF.

The chain has TRBV19 and TRBJ2-2; 8 positions match TRBD1. With V trimmed by 5 bases and J by 4 bases, 9 bases remained unmatched. CDR3 length: 16 residues. Germline V gene sequence: CDR1 LNHDA, CDR2 SQIVND (reference sequence). CDR3 in DNA: TGTGCCAGTAGTCTTGGACAGGGAACCTTCACCGGGGAGCTGTTTTTT. Translating it yields CASSLGQGTFTGELFF.

V and J are TRBV6-6 and TRBJ2-2; 10 positions match TRBD1. This CDR3 contains 15 residues. Germline V lookup: CDR1 MNHNY, CDR2 SVGAGI (reference sequence). V trimming: 0 bases; J trimming: 7 bases; junction bases outside the gene matches: 2. Here the CDR3 reads CASSYSTGGGGELFF. The DNA of the CDR3 is TGTGCCAGCAGTTACTCGACAGGGGGCGGCGGGGAGCTGTTTTTT.

V and J are TRBV2 and TRBJ1-4; D is undetermined. CDR3 length: 14 amino acids. V shed 4 bases and J shed 8 bases, with 14 bases lying between them. Germline V gene sequence: CDR1 SNHLY, CDR2 FYNNEI. CDR3 nucleotide sequence: TGTGCCAGCAGTGTCGGCAGGCGGGGAGAAAAACTGTTTTTT. It is translated as CASSVGRRGEKLFF.

The J gene is TRBJ2-7, the V gene TRBV28; the D gene is possibly TRBD1 (6 bases). The CDR3 runs 15 residues. Trimming shortened V by 6 bases and J by 3 bases, and 18 bases separated the two germline ends. Germline CDR1 is MDHEN and CDR2 is SYDVKM. CDR3 sequence (DNA): TGTGCCAGCAGCCGGACACAGGGAGAGGGCTACGAGCAGTACTTC. Its translation is CASSRTQGEGYEQYF.

V usage is TRBV6-1 and J usage is TRBJ2-1; 7 nucleotides match TRBD2. The CDR3 totals 16 residues. Trimming at V came to 3 bases and at J to 0 bases, leaving 5 bases not matched to a gene. Germline V lookup: CDR1 MNHNS, CDR2 SASEGT. CDR3: CASSESLASSYNEQFF. In nucleotides, the CDR3 is TGTGCCAGCAGTGAGTCACTAGCGAGCTCCTACAATGAGCAGTTCTTC.

This clone was seen a few times. The chain carries TRBV4-1 and TRBJ2-7; 7 bases line up with TRBD1. The length of the CDR3 is 15 residues. Trimming at V came to 2 bases and at J to 3 bases, leaving 7 bases not matched to a gene. Looked up from germline, CDR1 is MGHRA and CDR2 is YSYEKL. CDR3 in DNA: TGCGCCAGCAGCCAAACCCGGGACAGCCGCTACGAGCAGTACTTC. This gives the protein CASSQTRDSRYEQYF.

The chain is built from TRBV7-2 and TRBJ2-7; D perhaps matches TRBD2 (5 bases). This CDR3 is built from 15 residues. The V gene lost 2 bases and the J gene lost 2 bases, with 13 bases spanning the gap. The germline CDR1 and CDR2 sequences are SGHTA and FQGNSA. Here the CDR3 reads CASSLRLAAAYEQYF. The CDR3 nucleotides are TGTGCCAGCAGCTTAAGGCTAGCTGCCGCCTACGAGCAGTACTTC.

This chain joins TRBV7-6 and TRBJ1-1; no clear D gene. The CDR3 length is 12 residues. The germline gives CDR1 SGHVS, CDR2 FNYEAQ. The V end was cut by 0 bases, the J end by 7 bases, with 6 bases between. The CDR3 DNA reads TGTGCCAGCAGCTTAGCGAGCGGTGAAGCTTTCTTT. The encoded protein is CASSLASGEAFF.

The chain joins TRBV15 to TRBJ2-3; TRBD2 agrees at 8 bases. The V gene's germline CDR1 is LNHNV and CDR2 YYDKDF (reference sequence). Trimming took 0 bases from V and 4 from J; bases not matched to a gene: 12. The CDR3 loop spans 18 amino acids. CDR3 bases: TGTGCCACCAGCAGAGAGGCCCCCCGCGGGAGGAGGTCAGATACGCAGTATTTT. Amino acids: CATSREAPRGRRSDTQYF. Full variable domain (remainder filled in from reference TRBV15 and TRBJ2-3): DAMVIQNPRYQVTQFGKPVTLSCSQTLNHNVMYWYQQKSSQAPKLLFHYYDKDFNNEADTPDNFQSRRPNTSFCFLDIRSPGLGDTAMYLCATSREAPRGRRSDTQYFGPGTRLTVL.

The V and J genes are TRBV5-1 and TRBJ2-5; 8 bases map to TRBD1. V lost 0 bases, J lost 6 bases, and 7 bases stayed unmatched. This CDR3 comprises 15 residues. Germline CDR1 and CDR2: SGHRS and YFSETQ. CDR3 DNA: TGCGCCAGCAGCTTGGGACAGACAGGGGCGAAGACCCAGTACTTC. As protein: CASSLGQTGAKTQYF.

This chain uses TRBV29-1 with TRBJ1-2, with D perhaps TRBD1 (6 bases). With 3 bases removed from V and 6 bases from J, the gap between germline ends came to 17 bases. CDR1 and CDR2 (germline): SQVTM, ANQGSEA. The CDR3 has 14 residues. CDR3 amino acids: CSVERGGPGNGYTF. CDR3 coding DNA: TGCAGCGTTGAGCGGGGGGGCCCCGGCAATGGCTACACCTTC.

The V and J genes are TRBV12-3 or TRBV12-4 and TRBJ1-2, with TRBD1 identical over 9 bases. V shed 6 bases, J shed 8 bases, and the junction held 7 bases outside the gene matches. CDR3 size: 13 residues. This CDR3 is CASSRDRVFGYTF. The CDR3 nucleotides read TGTGCCAGCAGCAGGGACAGGGTTTTCGGCTACACCTTC.

V gene TRBV5-1 combines with J gene TRBJ2-3; 9 bases align to TRBD1. The CDR3 length is 17 residues. Per the germline V gene, CDR1 is SGHRS and CDR2 is YFSETQ. The ends lost 4 bases at V and 2 bases at J; junction bases unmatched: 11. This CDR3 is CASSEARTGATTDTQYF. DNA for the CDR3: TGCGCCAGCAGCGAAGCCCGGACAGGGGCGACCACAGATACGCAGTATTTT.

This clone came up once. The chain is built from TRBV29-1 and TRBJ1-1, with D maybe TRBD1 (6 bases). The V gene's germline CDR1 is SQVTM and CDR2 ANQGSEA. Trimming removed 3 bases from V and 1 base from J, with 21 bases in between. This CDR3 comprises 17 residues. The CDR3 DNA sequence: TGCAGCGTTGACCGAGCAGACAGGCGAATAAGGAACACTGAAGCTTTCTTT. Amino acids: CSVDRADRRIRNTEAFF. Drawing the rest from reference TRBV29-1 and TRBJ1-1, the complete variable domain is SAVISQKPSRDICQRGTSLTIQCQVDSQVTMMFWYRQQPGQSLTLIATANQGSEATYESGFVIDKFPISRPNLTFSTLTVSNMSPEDSSIYLCSVDRADRRIRNTEAFFGQGTRLTVV.

The chain couples TRBV28 to TRBJ2-1, with D perhaps matching TRBD2 (6 bases). V was clipped by 5 bases and J by 6 bases, with 17 bases between them. There are 15 residues in the CDR3. In germline, CDR1 is MDHEN, CDR2 SYDVKM. DNA of the CDR3: TGTGCCAGCAGTCCGACTAGTAAGTCAGCCAATGAGCAGTTCTTC. This codes for CASSPTSKSANEQFF.

V is TRBV5-1 and J is TRBJ2-1, with D perhaps matching TRBD2 (5 bases). The CDR3 runs 12 residues. Germline V gene sequence: CDR1 SGHRS, CDR2 YFSETQ. Trimming removed 2 bases from V and 10 bases from J, with 10 bases in between. The chain's CDR3 is CASSFGEMEQFF. The CDR3 DNA reads TGCGCCAGCAGCTTCGGGGAGATGGAGCAGTTCTTC.

This clone was counted a few times. The chain recombines TRBV5-5 with TRBJ1-2; TRBD1 matches 8 bases. Trimming removed 4 bases from V and 8 bases from J; junction bases left unmatched: 10. The CDR3 is 14 residues long. Germline V CDR1 and CDR2: SGHKS, YYEKEE (reference sequence). CDR3 in amino acids: CASSGQGGVLGYTF. The CDR3 region has the DNA TGTGCCAGCAGCGGACAGGGAGGAGTGCTCGGCTACACCTTC.

V is TRBV5-4 and J is TRBJ1-2; 8 bases are shared with TRBD1. There are 14 residues in the CDR3. CDR1 is SGHNT and CDR2 is YYREEE in the germline V gene (reference sequence). Unmatched junction bases numbered 1, after V lost 0 bases and J lost 3 bases. CDR3 residues: CASSLVDRDYGYTF. The CDR3 coding sequence is TGTGCCAGCAGCTTGGTGGACAGGGACTATGGCTACACCTTC.

This chain connects TRBV28 to TRBJ1-2; 8 bases match TRBD1. From germline, CDR1 is MDHEN and CDR2 SYDVKM. The CDR3 has 11 amino acids. Germline trimming cut 11 bases from V and 8 bases from J; bases unmatched to any gene: 7. Here the CDR3 DNA reads TGTGCCGCGACAGGGGCGCGGGGCTACACCTTC. Amino acid sequence: CAATGARGYTF.